Listed below are T cell receptor beta chains from one sample, sequenced in a study of T cells after yellow fever vaccination. TCRdb processed the 5' RACE reads anew with MiXCR; each CDR3 protein has one entry. The sample holds just under 600,000 distinct CDR3 sequences, roughly 14% seen once. The specimen comprised PBMCs, sampled on the day of the yellow fever booster vaccination. The receptors originated from a man in his thirties or forties who received the YFV17D yellow fever vaccine. The CDR3 runs from the conserved cysteine through the conserved F or W. Each record gives: J gene, V gene, CDR3 protein.

>TRBJ2-2|TRBV5-1
CASSEQSTGELFF
>TRBJ2-1|TRBV10-1
CASSEGQGKPFF
>TRBJ1-1|TRBV20-1
CSARRGGNTEAFF
>TRBJ2-3|TRBV11-2
CASSPGPREGDTQYF
>TRBJ2-5|TRBV28
CASSPAGPPGETQYF
>TRBJ2-2|TRBV29-1
CSVEEPLQGANTGELFF
>TRBJ2-3|TRBV5-4
CASSLVQSLTDTQYF
>TRBJ2-7|TRBV10-3
CATEQGDYEQYF
>TRBJ1-5|TRBV7-8
CASSLMDREINQPQHF
>TRBJ2-7|TRBV6-5
CASRRTVTSYEQYF
>TRBJ2-3|TRBV4-2
CASSQISFTDTQYF
>TRBJ2-7|TRBV9
CASSVTSGGAYEQYF
>TRBJ2-5|TRBV3-1
CASSDRGQQETQYF
>TRBJ2-3|TRBV24-1
CATSATSRGGSLPDTRYF
>TRBJ2-7|TRBV6-2/TRBV6-3
CASRTTSYYEQYF
>TRBJ2-3|TRBV7-2
CASSSQVLFRGKDTQYF
>TRBJ2-1|TRBV20-1
CSARSGTLSYNEQFF
>TRBJ2-7|TRBV20-1
CSARDIGGQAYEQYF
>TRBJ2-3|TRBV6-5
CASSYSRESSTDTQYF
>TRBJ2-2|TRBV5-1
CASSSGTGVLAAWTGELFF
>TRBJ2-2|TRBV7-9
CASSFKDGSTGELFF
>TRBJ2-5|TRBV6-5
CASSILGGGSETQYF
>TRBJ2-7|TRBV9
CASSTRGGRGHEQYF
>TRBJ2-2|TRBV21-1
CASSKVVTGVTGELFF
>TRBJ2-6|TRBV18
CASSQRPGQRLYSGANVLTF
>TRBJ2-5|TRBV7-6
CASSLAGQLQETQYF
>TRBJ2-3|TRBV28
CASSLRLGADTQYF
>TRBJ2-1|TRBV7-2
CASSLMASGIFNEQFF
>TRBJ2-5|TRBV12-3/TRBV12-4
CASSLGLPETQYF
>TRBJ2-7|TRBV7-2
CASSSRHLRDEQYF
>TRBJ2-1|TRBV4-3
CASSQGAARDSYNEQFF
>TRBJ1-6|TRBV7-2
CASSLKTNSPLHF
>TRBJ2-7|TRBV28
CASSFPRQRPGEQYF
>TRBJ2-3|TRBV20-1
CSVGTPLGDTQYF
>TRBJ2-1|TRBV30
CAWRGGGQGRHEQFF
>TRBJ2-5|TRBV24-1
CATSDAGQGETQYF
>TRBJ2-7|TRBV4-3
CASSQDYYPSYPYEQYF
>TRBJ1-1|TRBV4-1
CASSQAFRTEAFF
>TRBJ1-5|TRBV30
CAWRKRGHF
>TRBJ1-6|TRBV9
CASSVEGLGSPLHF
>TRBJ2-7|TRBV25-1
CASSGTSGSKYEQYF
>TRBJ2-5|TRBV29-1
CSVLRRAGGETQYF
>TRBJ1-2|TRBV20-1
CSARTPGQGNYGYTF